This entry features one T cell receptor beta chain sequence. Its target is unknown. Germline lookup yields CDR1 LGHNA and CDR2 YSLEER. With 4 bases removed from V and 3 bases from J, the gap between germline ends came to 18 bases. CDR3 size: 16 residues. Relapse was seen in all patients after autologous stem cell transplantation, and brentuximab vedotin exposure was variable. The sample is drawn from a study of PD-1 blockade in classical Hodgkin lymphoma. On the study more broadly: Each patient was given nivolumab 3 mg/kg through a vein every 2 weeks.

TCRdb keeps only in-frame clones here, not all; method: immunoSEQ multiplex PCR. The table records 11,000 to 15,000 clones, 82% of them present only once. Overall study findings and caveats: Diminished baseline TCR diversity has been reported in newly diagnosed patients relative to healthy donors. Complete responders started with a diversity level that resembled newly diagnosed patients at baseline.

The sequenced sample was peripheral blood mononuclear cells (PBMCs), obtained at baseline. The receptor was isolated from a human donor with classical Hodgkin lymphoma. The V call is TRBV4-3, the J call TRBJ1-1, with TRBD1 as a possible D gene (6 bases). CDR3 residues: CASSPRAGAGDTEAFF. The CDR3 DNA is TGCGCCAGCAGCCCGCGAGCAGGGGCAGGCGACACTGAAGCTTTCTTT.